This T cell receptor beta chain was obtained from a study of a mutant IDH1 vaccine in newly diagnosed glioma. Study-level information: Eight vaccine doses were administered to patients at weeks 1, 3, 5, 7, 11, 15, 19 and 23. First vaccine doses came 4-6 weeks after radiotherapy alone, or with temozolomide cycles.

Method: immunoSEQ multiplex PCR; TCRdb's copy keeps in-frame clones and lacks some. The sample consists of tens of thousands of clones, roughly 80% of them appearing once. This clone has a single count. The antigen is undetermined. CDR3 size: 14 residues. V lost 1 base, J lost 3 bases, and 9 bases lay in between. Germline loops: CDR1 SEHNR, CDR2 FQNEAQ (reference sequence). Study-level results: Pseudoprogression seemingly bore no relation to changes in top peripheral T cell clonotypes.

As to time point: week 11, during vaccination. Every vaccination contained 300 ug of the mutant IDH1 20-mer peptide and was paired with topical imiquimod. The study enrolled donors with new WHO grade 3 or 4 IDH1-mutant, ATRX-lost astrocytomas. The TCR comes from a man in his forties or fifties with glioma. The sample in question was PBMCs, obtained from a glioma patient whose treatment included an IDH1 peptide vaccine. The chain carries TRBV7-9 and TRBJ1-1, with a tentative D call TRBD1 (5 bases). The CDR3 nucleotides are TGTGCCAGCAGCTTAGATGGGGGTCACACTGAAGCTTTCTTT. Residues: CASSLDGGHTEAFF. Full variable domain (rest looked up from reference TRBV7-9 and TRBJ1-1): DTGVSQNPRHKITKRGQNVTFRCDPISEHNRLYWYRQTLGQGPEFLTYFQNEAQLEKSRLLSDRFSAERPKGSFSTLEIQRTEQGDSAMYLCASSLDGGHTEAFFGQGTRLTVV.